These 23 T cell receptor beta chains share one sample of origin, sequenced in a study of T cells in Graves' hyperthyroidism and ophthalmopathy. Using RNA transcripts as the source, TCR beta CDR3 regions were amplified. Using the HTBI primer set, a first-round RT-PCR was run on the TCR CDR3. TCRdb re-called the multiplex PCR reads through MiXCR, storing one row per CDR3 protein. The sample has nearly 250,000 distinct CDR3 sequences, roughly 15% seen once. The sequenced sample consisted of blood. Source of these receptors: a young woman with Graves' ophthalmopathy.

Turning to this clonotype: A read error is possible here, since a much larger clone lies one base away. The V gene is TRBV9, the J gene TRBJ2-3; 7 bases align to TRBD1. CDR3 length: 15 amino acids. The germline gives CDR1 SGDLS, CDR2 YYNGEE. The CDR3 here is CASGVGGSSTDTQYF. CDR3 coding DNA: TGTGCCAGCGGCGTAGGGGGCTCTAGCACAGATACGCAGTATTTT. The full variable domain, with the rest looked up from reference TRBV9 and TRBJ2-3, is DSGVTQTPKHLITATGQRVTLRCSPRSGDLSVYWYQQSLDQGLQFLIQYYNGEERAKGNILERFSAQQFPDLHSELNLSSLELGDSALYFCASGVGGSSTDTQYFGPGTRLTVL.

This clonotype was counted many times. The rearrangement links TRBV7-3 to TRBJ2-6; D unclear. In germline, CDR1 is SGHTA, CDR2 FQGTGA. This CDR3 has 17 residues. The ends were cut back, 3 bases at V and 4 bases at J, with 16 bases in the middle. In DNA form, the CDR3 reads TGTGCCAGCAGCTTGACGGCAGATCTAGGGGGGGCCAACGTCCTGACTTTC. It translates to CASSLTADLGGANVLTF.

This clonotype was seen repeatedly, ten times or more. The rearrangement uses TRBV27 and TRBJ2-7; D might be TRBD2 (6 bases). Germline V gene sequence: CDR1 MNHEY, CDR2 SMNVEV (reference sequence). The CDR3 runs 14 residues. V lost 3 bases to trimming and J lost 0 bases, with 9 bases between them. CDR3 protein: CASSFGRISYEQYF. As DNA, the CDR3 is TGTGCCAGCAGTTTCGGGAGAATCTCCTACGAGCAGTACTTC.

In this sample, this clonotype turned up many times. The chain has TRBV7-2 and TRBJ2-7, with 9 bases that match TRBD1. V was clipped by 3 bases and J by 0 bases; unmatched bases: 3. The CDR3 runs 15 residues. Germline loops: CDR1 SGHTA, CDR2 FQGNSA. The CDR3, as DNA: TGTGCCAGCAGCTTTGACAGGGGGAGCTCCTACGAGCAGTACTTC. This encodes CASSFDRGSSYEQYF.

The rearrangement uses TRBV5-6 and TRBJ2-3; 11 bases fit TRBD2. There are 14 residues in the CDR3. Germline values: CDR1 SGHDT, CDR2 YYEEEE. V lost 4 bases, J lost 7 bases, and 5 bases stayed unmatched. CDR3 in amino acids: CASSGSGGGNTQYF. The CDR3 bases are TGTGCCAGCAGCGGTAGCGGGGGGGGCAATACGCAGTATTTT.

This clonotype has a count of ten or more. The V gene is TRBV2, the J gene TRBJ1-5; D is unclear. CDR1 and CDR2 from the germline V gene are SNHLY and FYNNEI. The V end lost 4 bases, the J end lost 0 bases, and 7 bases lay between the germline ends. The CDR3 covers 14 residues. CDR3 nucleotide sequence: TGTGCCAGCAGTGTTTCAGTTAGCAATCAGCCCCAGCATTTT. This encodes CASSVSVSNQPQHF.

At least ten counts were recorded for this clonotype. The chain carries TRBV6-1 and TRBJ2-1, with D perhaps TRBD1 or TRBD2 (7 bases each). This CDR3 is 13 amino acids long. CDR1 is MNHNS and CDR2 is SASEGT in the germline V gene. CDR3 nucleotide sequence: TGTGCGGGGGGGGACAGTGCCAACAATGAGCAGTTCTTC. This gives the protein CAGGDSANNEQFF.

This clonotype was seen many times. This chain joins TRBV9 and TRBJ1-2; 7 bases are shared with TRBD1. Germline V CDR1 and CDR2: SGDLS, YYNGEE. The CDR3 has 13 residues. V trimming: 0 bases; J trimming: 7 bases; junction bases outside the gene matches: 3. For the CDR3, the DNA is TGTGCCAGCAGCGTAGACAGGGGTGGTGGCTACACCTTC. Encoded protein: CASSVDRGGGYTF. Filled out from reference TRBV9 and TRBJ1-2, the complete variable domain reads DSGVTQTPKHLITATGQRVTLRCSPRSGDLSVYWYQQSLDQGLQFLIQYYNGEERAKGNILERFSAQQFPDLHSELNLSSLELGDSALYFCASSVDRGGGYTFGSGTRLTVV.

This clonotype was found many times. The chain combines TRBV20-1 with TRBJ1-1; TRBD1 might be the D (6 bases). The CDR3 spans 15 residues. From germline, CDR1 is DFQATT and CDR2 SNEGSKA (reference sequence). V lost 0 bases and J lost 4, with 15 bases in between. CDR3 in DNA: TGCAGTGCTAGAGATCAGGACAGATCGAGCACTGAAGCTTTCTTT. The encoded protein is CSARDQDRSSTEAFF.

The sample holds a few counts of this clonotype. The CDR3 sequence is CASSELDRGYEQYF. DNA for the CDR3: TGTGCCAGCAGTGAATTGGACAGGGGCTACGAGCAGTACTTC. The chain has TRBV25-1 and TRBJ2-7; 9 bases align to TRBD1. Germline-derived CDR1 and CDR2 are MGHDK and SYGVNS. V shed 1 base and J 3 bases; nucleotides not matched to a gene: 1. The CDR3 extends over 14 amino acids.

Worth noting for this clonotype: This may come from a read error, since a much larger clone is one base off. The CDR3, as DNA: TGTGCCAGCGGCGCGGGTCCGGGTCTTTTCTATGGCTACACCTTC. Translation gives CASGAGPGLFYGYTF. This chain connects TRBV11-2 to TRBJ1-2; no definite D call. The CDR3 extends over 15 amino acids. Germline loops: CDR1 SGHAT, CDR2 FQNNGV. With 8 bases removed from V and 4 bases from J, the gap between germline ends came to 20 bases. The complete variable domain, with remaining parts taken from reference TRBV11-2 and TRBJ1-2, reads EAGVAQSPRYKIIEKRQSVAFWCNPISGHATLYWYQQILGQGPKLLIQFQNNGVVDDSQLPKDRFSAERLKGVDSTLKIQPAKLEDSAVYLCASGAGPGLFYGYTFGSGTRLTVV.

This clonotype showed up many times. The V call is TRBV7-9, the J call TRBJ2-1; D unclear. CDR1 and CDR2 (germline): SEHNR, FQNEAQ (reference sequence). The CDR3 covers 12 residues. The germline V and J ends were trimmed by 2 bases and 8 bases, with 7 bases remaining between them. The CDR3 nucleotides read TGTGCCAGCAGCTTACCCGGCGATGAGCAGTTCTTC. Its translation is CASSLPGDEQFF.

This clonotype was counted at least ten times. The rearrangement uses TRBV28 and TRBJ1-2; D unclear. This CDR3 has 13 amino acids. Germline V gene data show CDR1 as MDHEN and CDR2 as SYDVKM. V dropped 2 bases and J dropped 5 bases, with 9 bases sitting between them. This chain's CDR3 is CASSLTESYGYTF. The CDR3 region has the DNA TGTGCCAGCAGTTTAACAGAGTCTTATGGCTACACCTTC.

This clonotype was seen at least ten times. The chain has TRBV20-1 and TRBJ1-1; the D gene is possibly TRBD1 (5 bases). V gave up 4 bases and J gave up 6 bases, with 12 bases separating them. CDR3 length equals 12 residues. Germline values: CDR1 DFQATT, CDR2 SNEGSKA (reference sequence). CDR3 sequence (DNA): TGCAGTGCTACCGACAGAGTTTCTGAAGCTTTCTTT. As protein: CSATDRVSEAFF.

This clonotype was observed many times. CDR3 residues: CASSDYGQASSYEQYF. Written as DNA, the CDR3 is TGTGCCAGCAGTGACTATGGACAGGCAAGCTCCTACGAGCAGTACTTC. The rearrangement uses TRBV28 and TRBJ2-7; 7 positions agree with TRBD1. The V and J ends lost 5 bases and 0 bases, in that order; junction bases with no gene match: 10. The CDR3 sequence is 16 residues long. Germline CDR1 and CDR2: MDHEN and SYDVKM.

This clonotype was seen at least ten times. The chain is built from TRBV7-8 and TRBJ1-1; possibly TRBD1 for D (6 bases). V dropped 6 bases and J dropped 0 bases, with 11 bases sitting between them. The CDR3 is 14 amino acids. CDR1 and CDR2 (germline): SGHVS, FQNEAQ. The CDR3 here is CASSLRGLNTEAFF. The CDR3 DNA is TGTGCCAGCAGTTTACGGGGGCTGAACACTGAAGCTTTCTTT.

This clonotype was seen repeatedly, ten times or more. The V gene is TRBV20-1, the J gene TRBJ2-1; D possibly corresponds to TRBD2 (5 bases). The CDR3 has 15 residues. The V and J ends lost 0 bases and 7 bases respectively, with 16 bases between them. The germline gives CDR1 DFQATT, CDR2 SNEGSKA (reference sequence). This CDR3 reads CSARDRRRADNEQFF. DNA for the CDR3: TGCAGTGCTAGAGATCGTCGGCGGGCCGATAATGAGCAGTTCTTC.

This clonotype was seen repeatedly, ten times or more. The chain couples TRBV2 to TRBJ1-2; D is uncertain. CDR3 size: 13 residues. The germline CDR1 and CDR2 sequences are SNHLY and FYNNEI. V lost 7 bases and J lost 4, with 13 bases in between. In DNA, the CDR3 is TGTGCCAGCAAGGTCCTTCCGGGCTATGGCTACACCTTC. This encodes CASKVLPGYGYTF.

This chain joins TRBV28 and TRBJ2-5; 7 bases are a match to TRBD2. The CDR3 consists of 14 residues. Trimming at V came to 5 bases and at J to 5 bases, leaving 8 bases not matched to a gene. The germline V gene has CDR1 MDHEN and CDR2 SYDVKM. The CDR3 coding sequence is TGTGCCAGCAGTGAGCTAGCGGCAACGGAGACCCAGTACTTC. It specifies CASSELAATETQYF.

This clonotype was detected ten times or more. The chain uses TRBV5-8 and TRBJ2-1; 7 bases are shared with TRBD2. V was clipped by 1 base and J by 0 bases; unmatched bases: 28. Per the germline V gene, CDR1 is SGHTS and CDR2 is YDEGEE. CDR3 length equals 24 residues. The CDR3 region has the DNA TGTGCCAGCAGCTTGACTTGGATAAGAGGGCTAGCGGTCCCTAAAACTGGCTCCTACAATGAGCAGTTCTTC. Translating gives CASSLTWIRGLAVPKTGSYNEQFF. The variable domain in full, with the rest retrieved from reference TRBV5-8 and TRBJ2-1, is EAGVTQSPTHLIKTRGQQATLRCSPISGHTSVYWYQQALGLGLQFLLWYDEGEERNRGNFPPRFSGRQFPNYSSELNVNALELEDSALYLCASSLTWIRGLAVPKTGSYNEQFFGPGTRLTVL.

A few counts support this clonotype. Given a much more abundant clone one base away, this may be a read error. The gene calls are TRBV7-3 and TRBJ1-1, with D perhaps matching TRBD1 (5 bases). V was trimmed by 3 bases and J by 4 bases, leaving 15 bases between them. The CDR3 is 15 amino acids. Germline V CDR1 and CDR2: SGHTA, FQGTGA. CDR3 sequence: CASSFQGGVSTEAFF. The CDR3 region has the DNA TGTGCCAGCAGCTTTCAGGGCGGAGTGAGCACTGAAGCTTTCTTT.

This clonotype occurred many times. The chain links TRBV5-1 to TRBJ2-1, with 9 bases lining up with TRBD2. CDR3 size: 15 residues. Germline CDR1 and CDR2: SGHRS and YFSETQ. With V trimmed by 7 bases and J by 2 bases, 7 bases remained unmatched. The CDR3 coding sequence is TGCGCCAGCGCCAAGCGGGGGGTTACCTACAATGAGCAGTTCTTC. Protein: CASAKRGVTYNEQFF. The complete variable domain, with remaining parts taken from reference TRBV5-1 and TRBJ2-1, reads KAGVTQTPRYLIKTRGQQVTLSCSPISGHRSVSWYQQTPGQGLQFLFEYFSETQRNKGNFPGRFSGRQFSNSRSEMNVSTLELGDSALYLCASAKRGVTYNEQFFGPGTRLTVL.

This clonotype has at least ten counts. The rearrangement joins TRBV27 to TRBJ2-7; TRBD2 agrees at 7 bases. This CDR3 has 14 amino acids. Germline CDR1 MNHEY, CDR2 SMNVEV (reference sequence). V was clipped by 0 bases and J by 3 bases; unmatched bases: 2. The CDR3 reads CASSLSGGGYEQYF. The CDR3 DNA is TGTGCCAGCAGTTTATCGGGGGGGGGCTACGAGCAGTACTTC.